This T cell receptor (beta chain) was sequenced for a study of cytomegalovirus exposure and HLA in healthy donors. Points on this clone: Its antigen is not identified.

The V gene's germline CDR1 is LNHDA and CDR2 SQIVND (reference sequence). CDR3 length equals 13 residues. Trimming took off 3 bases at V and 7 bases at J, with 12 bases between the two ends. The PCR made use of 60 Vbeta and 13 Jbeta primers. Generated by immunoSEQ multiplex PCR, the TCRdb table keeps only in-frame clones and is missing some. The sample lists about 200,000 clones; 82% were seen once. Study-wide results and limits: Most subjects' HLA-A and HLA-B alleles were reportedly predicted from TCR beta sequences. A highly shared variant cluster was judged a likely technical artifact. Excluded: some indistinguishable V segments such as TRBV6-2 and TRBV6-3. Published work reported that the classifier diagnosed cytomegalovirus status with high specificity and sensitivity.

J is TRBJ1-1 and V is TRBV19; TRBD1 might be the D (6 bases). Sequences were obtained from PBMCs. The clonotype comes from a man aged 35-49 years in good health and CMV-seropositive. The CDR3 reads CASSIWGPDEAFF. The CDR3 coding sequence is TGTGCCAGTAGTATCTGGGGGCCTGATGAAGCTTTCTTT.